Presented here are 26 T cell receptor beta chains from one specimen sequenced in a study of identical twins. TCRdb passed the 5' RACE reads through MiXCR, listing each CDR3 protein once. The table lists some 760,000 distinct CDR3 sequences, 18% of them singletons. These data also formed part of another study, on T cells expressing NK-cell markers.

Sample: PBMCs. The receptors were sampled from a young woman in good health.

This clonotype was counted only a few times. The chain employs TRBV4-3 and TRBJ2-7; a possible D gene is TRBD1 (6 bases). Trimming shortened V by 0 bases and J by 7 bases, and 19 bases separated the two germline ends. The CDR3 covers 16 residues. Germline values: CDR1 LGHNA, CDR2 YSLEER. The CDR3 protein is CASSQDVQGGLREQYF. CDR3 coding DNA: TGCGCCAGCAGCCAAGATGTACAGGGCGGCCTTCGAGAGCAGTACTTC.

Here the CDR3 reads CASSVAKDGRNYGYTF. The CDR3 nucleotides are TGTGCCAGCAGCGTAGCTAAGGACGGCCGTAACTATGGCTACACCTTC. The chain recombines TRBV9 with TRBJ1-2; D is unclear. The CDR3 has 16 residues. V was cut by 0 bases and J by 1 base, with 13 bases left in between. CDR1 is SGDLS and CDR2 is YYNGEE in the germline V gene.

This clonotype was found many times. The J gene is TRBJ1-5, the V gene TRBV5-1; tentative D call: TRBD1 (5 bases). V was clipped by 5 bases and J by 5 bases, with 11 bases between them. This CDR3 has 13 amino acids. The germline gives CDR1 SGHRS, CDR2 YFSETQ. The CDR3 DNA reads as TGCGCCAGCAGTAGGGAGGGACATCAGCCCCAGCATTTT. Translated, it gives CASSREGHQPQHF. Combining the CDR3 with reference TRBV5-1 and TRBJ1-5 gives the whole variable domain KAGVTQTPRYLIKTRGQQVTLSCSPISGHRSVSWYQQTPGQGLQFLFEYFSETQRNKGNFPGRFSGRQFSNSRSEMNVSTLELGDSALYLCASSREGHQPQHFGDGTRLSIL.

This clonotype has just a few counts. The chain couples TRBV5-1 to TRBJ2-5; 15 bases line up with TRBD2. V was pared by 4 bases and J by 0 bases, with 7 bases of the junction left unmatched. Germline lookup yields CDR1 SGHRS and CDR2 YFSETQ. This CDR3 comprises 18 residues. The CDR3 loop reads CASSTGLAGGSYQETQYF. CDR3 bases: TGCGCCAGCAGCACCGGACTAGCGGGGGGGAGTTACCAAGAGACCCAGTACTTC.

This chain uses TRBV30 with TRBJ2-2, with TRBD2 matching 11 bases. V gave up 3 bases and J gave up 4 bases; unmatched junction bases: 7. CDR1 and CDR2 (germline): GTSNPN, SVGIG (reference sequence). This CDR3 is built from 16 residues. The CDR3 DNA is TGTGCCTGGAGGGGAGGACTAGCGGGCGGCACCGGGGAGCTGTTTTTT. Translating it yields CAWRGGLAGGTGELFF. Looking up the rest from reference TRBV30 and TRBJ2-2 gives the full variable domain: SQTIHQWPATLVQPVGSPLSLECTVEGTSNPNLYWYRQAAGRGLQLLFYSVGIGQISSEVPQNLSASRPQDRQFILSSKKLLLSDSGFYLCAWRGGLAGGTGELFFGEGSRLTVL.

The genes are TRBV18 and TRBJ2-1, with 9 bases aligning to TRBD1. Germline loops: CDR1 KGHSH, CDR2 LQKENI. CDR3 length: 17 amino acids. The J segment lost 4 bases and the V segment lost 2 bases, leaving 9 bases of the junction unmatched. The CDR3 nucleotides are TGTGCCAGCTCACCAGGTACCGGGACAGGGAGATACAATGAGCAGTTCTTC. This sequence encodes CASSPGTGTGRYNEQFF.

Only a few counts were recorded for this clonotype. V usage is TRBV19 and J usage is TRBJ2-1; possible D gene TRBD2, 7 bases. Germline CDR1 LNHDA, CDR2 SQIVND (reference sequence). Trimming took off 6 bases at V and 12 bases at J, with 24 bases between the two ends. The CDR3 length is 15 residues. The CDR3 nucleotides read TGTGCCAGTAGCGTAAGGGGGGGGCGAGGCGATCTGCAGTTCTTC. This translates into CASSVRGGRGDLQFF.

The chain is built from TRBV11-2 and TRBJ1-1; D gene ambiguous. The CDR3 covers 14 residues. CDR1 SGHAT and CDR2 FQNNGV come from the germline V gene. The germline V and J ends were trimmed by 3 bases and 5 bases, with 13 bases remaining between them. In DNA, the CDR3 is TGTGCCAGCAGCTTTAAATTGAGTGGGACTGAAGCTTTCTTT. Translation: CASSFKLSGTEAFF. The variable domain in full, with the rest retrieved from reference TRBV11-2 and TRBJ1-1, is EAGVAQSPRYKIIEKRQSVAFWCNPISGHATLYWYQQILGQGPKLLIQFQNNGVVDDSQLPKDRFSAERLKGVDSTLKIQPAKLEDSAVYLCASSFKLSGTEAFFGQGTRLTVV.

This clonotype was picked up one time. The likely explanation is a read error, given a far larger clone one base away. J is TRBJ2-1 and V is TRBV12-3 or TRBV12-4; TRBD2 matches at 7 bases. This CDR3 region has 13 residues. V shed 5 bases, J shed 10 bases, and the junction held 8 bases outside the gene matches. The DNA of the CDR3 is TGTGCCAGCAGTCCCGGACTAGTGGGGGAGCAGTTCTTC. This gives the protein CASSPGLVGEQFF.

The chain joins TRBV9 to TRBJ2-3; 11 nucleotides match TRBD2. CDR1 and CDR2 (germline): SGDLS, YYNGEE. The CDR3 contains 16 residues. Unmatched junction bases numbered 8, after V lost 4 bases and J lost 4 bases. In DNA, the CDR3 is TGTGCCAGCAGCCTCAGTAGCGGGAGGGTTGCAGATACGCAGTATTTT. Translated, it gives CASSLSSGRVADTQYF.

The J gene is TRBJ2-7, the V gene TRBV3-1; unclear D gene. V was pared by 0 bases and J by 4 bases, with 7 bases between. Germline V gene lookup returns CDR1 LGHDT and CDR2 YNNKEL (reference sequence). CDR3 length: 13 residues. The DNA for the CDR3 is TGTGCCAGCAGCCAAGATGGGTATTACGAGCAGTACTTC. This gives the protein CASSQDGYYEQYF.

V and J are TRBV20-1 and TRBJ2-7; 7 nucleotides agree with TRBD2. The germline V gene encodes CDR1 DFQATT and CDR2 SNEGSKA (reference sequence). V lost 2 bases and J lost 0; bases outside the gene matches: 7. This CDR3 is built from 15 residues. CDR3 loop: CSARSGTIASYEQYF. The CDR3 DNA reads as TGCAGTGCTAGATCCGGGACTATCGCCTCCTACGAGCAGTACTTC.

The gene calls are TRBV12-3 or TRBV12-4 and TRBJ2-7, with 11 nucleotides matching TRBD2. V was pared by 1 base and J by 3 bases, with 8 bases of the junction left unmatched. The CDR3 consists of 17 residues. CDR3 residues: CASSLGGLSGGVYEQYF. Here the CDR3 DNA reads TGTGCCAGCAGTTTAGGAGGTCTTAGCGGGGGGGTCTACGAGCAGTACTTC.

This clonotype showed up just a few times. This chain links TRBV20-1 with TRBJ2-7; D not certain. The CDR3 runs 11 residues. With 6 bases removed from V and 6 bases from J, the gap between germline ends came to 12 bases. Per the germline V gene, CDR1 is DFQATT and CDR2 is SNEGSKA (reference sequence). The CDR3, as DNA: TGCAGTGCCCCTACCCGGGTCGAGCAGTACTTC. Its translation: CSAPTRVEQYF.

The chain uses TRBV27 and TRBJ2-1; TRBD2 might be the D (5 bases). CDR1 MNHEY and CDR2 SMNVEV come from the germline V gene (reference sequence). This CDR3 comprises 15 residues. The V end was cut by 5 bases, the J end by 9 bases, with 20 bases between. DNA of the CDR3: TGTGCCAGCAGTCCGGACTCATACCCCGCCGCTGAGCAGTTCTTC. It is translated as CASSPDSYPAAEQFF.

The chain carries TRBV7-2 and TRBJ1-1; D ambiguous. The CDR3 has 15 amino acids. With 1 base removed from V and 0 bases from J, the gap between germline ends came to 9 bases. The germline CDR1 and CDR2 sequences are SGHTA and FQGNSA. CDR3 nucleotides: TGTGCCAGCAGCTTAGGGGCCTTCATGAACACTGAAGCTTTCTTT. Translated: CASSLGAFMNTEAFF. Combining the CDR3 with reference TRBV7-2 and TRBJ1-1 gives the whole variable domain GAGVSQSPSNKVTEKGKDVELRCDPISGHTALYWYRQSLGQGLEFLIYFQGNSAPDKSGLPSDRFSAERTGGSVSTLTIQRTQQEDSAVYLCASSLGAFMNTEAFFGQGTRLTVV.

J is TRBJ2-1 and V is TRBV2; 10 nucleotides agree with TRBD2. J gave up 8 bases and V 5 bases, and 9 bases lay outside the gene matches. CDR3 length equals 15 residues. Germline CDR1 SNHLY, CDR2 FYNNEI. DNA of the CDR3: TGTGCCAGCAGTCCCAGACTAGCGGGTTCCCATGAGCAGTTCTTC. It codes for CASSPRLAGSHEQFF.

In its sample, this clonotype was seen a few times. The rearrangement joins TRBV29-1 to TRBJ2-4; tentative D call: TRBD1 (5 bases). The CDR3 has 13 amino acids. The V end lost 2 bases, the J end lost 8 bases, and 13 bases lay between the germline ends. Germline V CDR1 and CDR2: SQVTM, ANQGSEA. The CDR3 sequence: CSVETSIGDIQYF. The CDR3 region has the DNA TGCAGCGTTGAAACGTCCATAGGGGACATTCAGTACTTC.

The chain recombines TRBV5-1 with TRBJ2-7, with unresolved D. Germline V gene lookup returns CDR1 SGHRS and CDR2 YFSETQ. The CDR3 is 14 residues long. V lost 2 bases to trimming and J lost 0 bases, with 9 bases between them. The CDR3 nucleotides read TGCGCCAGCAGCTTCAACCAACCCTCCTACGAGCAGTACTTC. Translated, it gives CASSFNQPSYEQYF.

This rearrangement joins TRBV12-5 to TRBJ1-5; perhaps TRBD1 as D (6 bases). The CDR3 consists of 14 residues. V lost 5 bases, J lost 6 bases, and 14 bases lay in between. Germline V CDR1 and CDR2: LGHNT, FRNRAP. CDR3 nucleotide sequence: TGTGCTAGTGGTCCACAGGGTGAGAGTCAGCCCCAGCATTTT. Translating gives CASGPQGESQPQHF.

The chain has TRBV20-1 and TRBJ2-2; TRBD1 matches 8 bases. The J segment lost 2 bases and the V segment lost 1 base, leaving 3 bases of the junction unmatched. CDR3 length: 15 amino acids. Germline lookup yields CDR1 DFQATT and CDR2 SNEGSKA (reference sequence). The CDR3 loop is CSARGRGRNTGELFF. CDR3 coding DNA: TGCAGTGCTAGAGGCAGGGGGCGCAACACCGGGGAGCTGTTTTTT.

This rearrangement joins TRBV3-1 to TRBJ1-1; weak D call: TRBD1 (5 bases). CDR1 and CDR2 from the germline V gene are LGHDT and YNNKEL (reference sequence). This CDR3 is 14 amino acids long. The V end lost 1 base, the J end lost 3 bases, and 9 bases lay between the germline ends. The CDR3 DNA is TGTGCCAGCAGCCAAGTGGGGGACGACACTGAAGCTTTCTTT. It is translated as CASSQVGDDTEAFF.

The chain carries TRBV20-1 and TRBJ1-6, with no clear D. Germline values: CDR1 DFQATT, CDR2 SNEGSKA (reference sequence). V was trimmed by 0 bases and J by 4 bases, leaving 7 bases between them. This CDR3 region has 14 residues. Written as DNA, the CDR3 is TGCAGTGCTAGAGATGGAGTTTATAATTCACCCCTCCACTTT. Its translation is CSARDGVYNSPLHF.

The rearrangement links TRBV6-2 or TRBV6-3 to TRBJ1-2, with unresolved D. V lost 5 bases and J lost 8, with 15 bases in between. Germline CDR1 MNHEY, CDR2 SVGEGT. CDR3 length: 13 residues. CDR3 sequence reads: CASSHHLEGGYTF. In DNA form, the CDR3 reads TGTGCCAGCAGTCATCACCTAGAAGGAGGCTACACCTTC.

The rearrangement uses TRBV4-2 and TRBJ2-3, with TRBD2 matching over 12 bases. V shed 1 base, J shed 6 bases, and the junction held 2 bases outside the gene matches. In germline, CDR1 is LGHNA, CDR2 YNFKEQ. There are 15 residues in the CDR3. The CDR3 reads CASSQGGLAGDTQYF. In DNA form, the CDR3 reads TGTGCCAGCAGCCAAGGAGGACTAGCGGGGGATACGCAGTATTTT.

This chain connects TRBV20-1 to TRBJ2-7; D might be TRBD1 (5 bases). This CDR3 has 12 amino acids. V was cut by 3 bases and J by 4 bases, with 10 bases left in between. Looked up from germline, CDR1 is DFQATT and CDR2 is SNEGSKA (reference sequence). CDR3 in DNA: TGCAGTGCTAGGGACATGTTATACGAGCAGTACTTC. Encoded protein: CSARDMLYEQYF.